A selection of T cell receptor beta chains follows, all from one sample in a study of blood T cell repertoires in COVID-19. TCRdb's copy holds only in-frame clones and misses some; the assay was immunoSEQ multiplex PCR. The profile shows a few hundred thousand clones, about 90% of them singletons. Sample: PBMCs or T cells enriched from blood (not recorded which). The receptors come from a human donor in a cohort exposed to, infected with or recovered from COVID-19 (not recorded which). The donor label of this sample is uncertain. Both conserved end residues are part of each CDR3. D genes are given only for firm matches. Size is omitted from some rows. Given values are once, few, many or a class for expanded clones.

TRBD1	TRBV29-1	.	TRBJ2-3	TGCAGCGGACGACAGGGAACCACAGATACGCAGTATTTT	CSGRQGTTDTQYF
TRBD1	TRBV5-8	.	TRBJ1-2	TGTGCCAGCAGCCCTGACAGGGGGCCGGACTATGGCTACACCTTC	CASSPDRGPDYGYTF
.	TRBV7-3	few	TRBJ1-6	TGTGCCAGCAGAGAGGGGGGGACAAATAATTCACCCCTCCACTTT	CASREGGTNNSPLHF
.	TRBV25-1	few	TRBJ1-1	TGTGCCAGCAGTTCCCCCGTGGAGGGATCAGCGAGGAACACTGAAGCTTTCTTT	CASSSPVEGSARNTEAFF
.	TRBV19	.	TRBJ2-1	TGTGCCAGTAGTATTCTTTTGGTAAGCGGCATAAGGAATGAGCAGTTCTTC	CASSILLVSGIRNEQFF
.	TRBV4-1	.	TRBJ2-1	TGCGCCAGCAGCCCTGGTGGGCGTAGCGATGAGCAGTTCTTC	CASSPGGRSDEQFF
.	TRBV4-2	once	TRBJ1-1	TGTGCCAGCAGCCAAGGGGAGAGAGTAAACACTGAAGCTTTCTTT	CASSQGERVNTEAFF
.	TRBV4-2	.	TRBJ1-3	TGTGCCAGCAGCCAAGATCGGGTCGGGGGAGGAAACACCATATATTTT	CASSQDRVGGGNTIYF
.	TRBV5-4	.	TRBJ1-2	TGTGCCAGCAGCTTGCGGGGGGAAGGCTACACCTTC	CASSLRGEGYTF
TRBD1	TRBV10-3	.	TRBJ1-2	TGTGCCATGGGATACAGGGGCGCTTATGGCTACACCTTC	CAMGYRGAYGYTF
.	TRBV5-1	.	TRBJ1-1	TGCGCCAGCAGCTTTTCGACAGAGAACACTGAAGCTTTCTTT	CASSFSTENTEAFF
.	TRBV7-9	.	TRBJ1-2	TGTGCCAGCAGCTTACAGGGGAGAGATGGCTACACCTTC	CASSLQGRDGYTF
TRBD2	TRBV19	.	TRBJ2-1	TGTGCCAGTAGTATAGCTAGCGGGGATAATGAGCAGTTCTTC	CASSIASGDNEQFF
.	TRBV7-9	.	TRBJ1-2	TGTGCCAGCAGCTTAGGTGGGGGGGCGCAGAATGGCTACACCTTC	CASSLGGGAQNGYTF
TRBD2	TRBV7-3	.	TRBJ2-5	TGTGCCAGCAGCCAAGCTGGGCTAGCGGGGAAAGAGACCCAGTACTTC	CASSQAGLAGKETQYF
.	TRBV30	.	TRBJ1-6	TGTGCCTGGAGTGTACAGGGCAATTCACCCCTCCACTTT	CAWSVQGNSPLHF